The rows below give T cell receptor beta chains drawn from one sample of a study of PD-L1 blockade in urothelial cancer. Repertoires were generated with immunoSEQ multiplex PCR, while TCRdb's copy carries only in-frame clones and drops some. Among 48,000 or so clones, approximately 81% were seen once, and the ten largest hold 8.8%. The sequenced sample was PBMCs, obtained around atezolizumab (anti-PD-L1) treatment. The receptors shown here come from a man in his sixties or seventies with urothelial cancer. CDR3s include the opening cysteine and the closing phenylalanine or tryptophan. D genes are given only for firm matches. A clone size is listed for some rows: how often the clone was seen (once, few, many), or a class if it is expanded.

J | size | D | V | DNA | CDR3
TRBJ2-7 | once | TRBD1 | TRBV28 | TGTGCCAGCAGTTTCTTTACAGGGGTAGCAAACTTC | CASSFFTGVANF
TRBJ1-4 | once | . | TRBV15 | TGTGCCACCAGCAGAGACAGGGTTGATGAAAAACTGTTTTTT | CATSRDRVDEKLFF
TRBJ2-3 | . | . | TRBV5-1 | TGCGCCAGCACCTTCCTCGGACTGGCAGATACGCAGTATTTT | CASTFLGLADTQYF
TRBJ2-7 | . | TRBD1 | TRBV10-2 | TGCGCCAGCAGTTGGGGACAGGGAATCTACGAGCAGTACTTC | CASSWGQGIYEQYF
TRBJ2-5 | . | . | TRBV7-6 | TGTGCCAGCAGCTCTAGGGGACTGCAAGAGACCCAGTACTTC | CASSSRGLQETQYF
TRBJ2-3 | . | TRBD1 | TRBV30 | TGTGCCTGGAGTCAGGGGGACACAGATACGCAGTATTTT | CAWSQGDTDTQYF
TRBJ2-2 | . | TRBD1 | TRBV27 | TGTGCCAGCAGTGACGACCCGGGACAGGGAACCGGGGAGCTGTTTTTT | CASSDDPGQGTGELFF
TRBJ2-3 | . | TRBD1 | TRBV5-1 | TGCGCCAGCACGGCTGGGACAGGGTATCGCACAGATACGCAGTATTTT | CASTAGTGYRTDTQYF
TRBJ2-7 | . | . | TRBV4-1 | TGCGCCAGCAGCCAAGACCCGGGTCCTTACGAGCAGTACTTC | CASSQDPGPYEQYF
TRBJ2-7 | few | . | TRBV21-1 | TGTGCCAGCAGCAAAGGTGAAATGGCCGAGCAGTACTTC | CASSKGEMAEQYF
TRBJ2-7 | once | TRBD2 | TRBV2 | TGTGCCAGCAGTGGACGGGGGACTAGCTTCTACGAGCAGTACTTC | CASSGRGTSFYEQYF
TRBJ2-5 | . | TRBD1 | TRBV5-1 | TGCGCCAGCAGCATCGGGACAGTCCAAGAGACCCAGTACTTC | CASSIGTVQETQYF
TRBJ1-5 | . | TRBD1 | TRBV2 | TGTGCCAGCAGTGAAGGCAGGGGGCTGAGTCAGCCCCAGCATTTT | CASSEGRGLSQPQHF
TRBJ1-4 | . | TRBD1 | TRBV6-5 | TGTGCCAGCAGTTACGCCCCGACAGGGGGGCGTGAAAAACTGTTTTTT | CASSYAPTGGREKLFF
TRBJ1-3 | . | . | TRBV5-1 | TGCGCCAGCAGCCCTATCCCTGACTACTCTGGAAACACCATATATTTT | CASSPIPDYSGNTIYF
TRBJ2-1 | . | TRBD2 | TRBV6-9 | TGTGCCAATATCTCCGGGACTAGAAATAGTAATGAGCAGTTCTTC | CANISGTRNSNEQFF
TRBJ2-1 | . | . | TRBV19 | TGTGCCAGTACAGACCCCGGGAGTAGAACGGATGAGCAGTTCTTC | CASTDPGSRTDEQFF
TRBJ2-7 | . | . | TRBV5-1 | TGCGCCAGCAGCCTGCTAGCGTCCGGGATCGGCGAGCAGTACTTC | CASSLLASGIGEQYF
TRBJ2-3 | . | TRBD2 | TRBV6-4 | TGTGCCAGCAGCCCTGGGACTAGCGGATCAGATACGCAGTATTTT | CASSPGTSGSDTQYF
TRBJ1-2 | . | TRBD1 | TRBV5-1 | TGCGCCAGCAGCTTGGACCAGTCGACAGGGCGTTATGGCTACACCTTC | CASSLDQSTGRYGYTF
TRBJ2-7 | . | . | TRBV6-1 | TGTGCCTGCACGGAGGTGGGCGAGCAGTACTTC | CACTEVGEQYF
TRBJ1-2 | . | . | TRBV18 | TGTGCCAGCTCACCACGGGCTATGGGAGACTATGGCTACACCTTC | CASSPRAMGDYGYTF
TRBJ2-1 | . | TRBD2 | TRBV6-5 | TGTGCCAGCACTCCCTCGGGCGGGAGGGTCAATGAGCAGTTCTTC | CASTPSGGRVNEQFF
TRBJ2-2 | . | TRBD2 | TRBV5-4 | TGTGCCAGCAGCTCAAAAGCCGGGACTACAAACACCGGGGAGCTGTTTTTT | CASSSKAGTTNTGELFF
TRBJ1-2 | . | TRBD1 | TRBV28 | TGTGCCAGCAGTTACCCGGGACAGGCCCAGGGTGGCTACACCTTC | CASSYPGQAQGGYTF
TRBJ2-7 | . | TRBD2 | TRBV6-5 | TGTGCCAGCAGTACCCCCGGACTAGCGTTCGGAGAGCAGTACTTC | CASSTPGLAFGEQYF
TRBJ1-1 | . | . | TRBV6-5 | TGTGCCAGCAGTTACGTGGCGGGGAACACTGAAGCTTTCTTT | CASSYVAGNTEAFF
TRBJ2-3 | . | . | TRBV10-3 | TGTGCCACCCTCCTTAGATTCGGCACAGATACGCAGTATTTT | CATLLRFGTDTQYF
TRBJ2-2 | . | . | TRBV6-1 | TGTGCCAGCAGTGAAGCTAACAGGCAATACGCGAACACCGGGGAGCTGTTTTTT | CASSEANRQYANTGELFF
TRBJ1-5 | once | TRBD1 | TRBV5-6 | TGTGCCAGCAGCCCCGGGACAGGGGACAGTCAGCCCCAGCATTTT | CASSPGTGDSQPQHF
TRBJ1-1 | . | . | TRBV5-1 | TGCGCCAGCAGCTTCCAAATGAACACTGAAGCTTTCTTT | CASSFQMNTEAFF
TRBJ2-1 | . | TRBD2 | TRBV28 | TGTGCCAGCAGTTCGCCACTAGCGGGAGTTATAGTCTTC | CASSSPLAGVIVF
TRBJ1-2 | . | . | TRBV2 | TGTGCCAGCAGTGGGGGAGGCAGGGTGGCCTATGGCTACACCTTC | CASSGGGRVAYGYTF
TRBJ1-1 | . | . | TRBV28 | TGTGCCAGCACCTCCAGGGGTGAGGAAGCTTTCTTT | CASTSRGEEAFF
TRBJ1-4 | . | TRBD1 | TRBV11-2 | TGTGCCAGCAGCTCCCTTACAGGGGGGCTGGGGGAAAAACTGTTTTTT | CASSSLTGGLGEKLFF
TRBJ1-5 | . | . | TRBV27 | TGTGCCAGCAGACCGGCGCTAGACGGCAATCAGCCCCAGCATTTT | CASRPALDGNQPQHF
TRBJ2-5 | few | . | TRBV2 | TGTGCCAGCAGTGTCGGTCGGTACCAAGAGACCCAGTACTTC | CASSVGRYQETQYF
TRBJ2-1 | once | . | TRBV28 | TGTGCCAGCAGTTCTGAGAGGGGGGGGTTGGATGAGCAGTTCTTC | CASSSERGGLDEQFF
TRBJ2-3 | . | . | TRBV10-3 | TGTGCCATCAGTGCGGGAGATACGCAGTATTTT | CAISAGDTQYF
TRBJ2-1 | . | TRBD2 | TRBV29-1 | TGCAGCTCCACCCTCGGACTAGCGGGAGACAATGAGCAGTTCTTC | CSSTLGLAGDNEQFF
TRBJ2-7 | once | TRBD1 | TRBV19 | TGTGCCAGTAGTAGGACAGGGGCCTACGAGCAGTACTTC | CASSRTGAYEQYF
TRBJ2-7 | . | . | TRBV11-3 | TGTGCCAGCAGCGACTCCTCCTACGAGCAGTACTTC | CASSDSSYEQYF
TRBJ2-5 | . | TRBD1 | TRBV5-1 | TGCGCCAGCAGCTTGGCCGGACAGGAGGAGACCCAGTACTTC | CASSLAGQEETQYF
TRBJ1-1 | once | TRBD1 | TRBV2 | TGTGCCGGCAGTGCCGGGACAGGGGGCCGAAGGGGGGAAGCTTTCTTT | CAGSAGTGGRRGEAFF
TRBJ2-3 | . | . | TRBV5-1 | TGCGCCAGCATCCCGGACAGTACTAGCACAGATACGCAGTATTTT | CASIPDSTSTDTQYF